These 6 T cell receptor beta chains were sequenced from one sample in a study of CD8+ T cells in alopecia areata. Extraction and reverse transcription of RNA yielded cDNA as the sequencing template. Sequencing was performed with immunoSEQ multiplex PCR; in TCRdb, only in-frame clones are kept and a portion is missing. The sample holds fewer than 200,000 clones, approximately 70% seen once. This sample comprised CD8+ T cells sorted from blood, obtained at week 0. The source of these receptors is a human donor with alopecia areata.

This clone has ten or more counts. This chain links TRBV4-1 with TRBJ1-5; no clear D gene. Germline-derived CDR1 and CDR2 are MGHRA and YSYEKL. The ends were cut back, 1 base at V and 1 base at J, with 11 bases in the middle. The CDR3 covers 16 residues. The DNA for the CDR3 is TGCGCCAGCAGCCAAGGATCCAGTAGGAGCAATCAGCCCCAGCATTTT. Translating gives CASSQGSSRSNQPQHF.

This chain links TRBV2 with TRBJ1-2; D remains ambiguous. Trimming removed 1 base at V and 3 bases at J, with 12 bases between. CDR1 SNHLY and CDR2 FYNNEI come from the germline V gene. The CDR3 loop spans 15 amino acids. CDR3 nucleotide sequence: TGTGCCAGCAGTGAAGGGGCAGATAATCACTATGGCTACACCTTC. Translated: CASSEGADNHYGYTF. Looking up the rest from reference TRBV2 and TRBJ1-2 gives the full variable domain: EPEVTQTPSHQVTQMGQEVILRCVPISNHLYFYWYRQILGQKVEFLVSFYNNEISEKSEIFDDQFSVERPDGSNFTLKIRSTKLEDSAMYFCASSEGADNHYGYTFGSGTRLTVV.

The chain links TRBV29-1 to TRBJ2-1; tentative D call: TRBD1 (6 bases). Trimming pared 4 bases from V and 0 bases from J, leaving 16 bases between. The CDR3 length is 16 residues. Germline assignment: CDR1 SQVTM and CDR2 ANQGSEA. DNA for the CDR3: TGCAGCGTTGGAGTGGGGGCACTAAGCTCCTACAATGAGCAGTTCTTC. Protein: CSVGVGALSSYNEQFF.

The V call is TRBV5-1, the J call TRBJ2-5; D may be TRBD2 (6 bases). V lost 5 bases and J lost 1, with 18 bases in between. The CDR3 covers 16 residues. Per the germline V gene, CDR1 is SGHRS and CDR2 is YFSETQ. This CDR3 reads CASSSSGLSPQETQYF. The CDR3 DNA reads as TGCGCCAGCAGTTCATCGGGACTTAGTCCCCAAGAGACCCAGTACTTC.

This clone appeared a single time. The CDR3 DNA reads TGTGCCAGCAGCCAACTAGGGAGGGAAGAGACCCAGTACTTC. It codes for CASSQLGREETQYF. This chain connects TRBV6-1 to TRBJ2-5; 7 nucleotides match TRBD2. The V and J ends lost 6 bases and 3 bases, in that order; junction bases with no gene match: 7. The CDR3 has 14 amino acids. Germline loops: CDR1 MNHNS, CDR2 SASEGT.

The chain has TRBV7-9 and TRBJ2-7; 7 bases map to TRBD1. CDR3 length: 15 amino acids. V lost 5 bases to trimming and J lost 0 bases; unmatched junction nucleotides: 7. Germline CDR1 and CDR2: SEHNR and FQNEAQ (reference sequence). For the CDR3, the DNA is TGTGCCAGCAGCCCGCCGACAGGGAGCTCCTACGAGCAGTACTTC. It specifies CASSPPTGSSYEQYF.